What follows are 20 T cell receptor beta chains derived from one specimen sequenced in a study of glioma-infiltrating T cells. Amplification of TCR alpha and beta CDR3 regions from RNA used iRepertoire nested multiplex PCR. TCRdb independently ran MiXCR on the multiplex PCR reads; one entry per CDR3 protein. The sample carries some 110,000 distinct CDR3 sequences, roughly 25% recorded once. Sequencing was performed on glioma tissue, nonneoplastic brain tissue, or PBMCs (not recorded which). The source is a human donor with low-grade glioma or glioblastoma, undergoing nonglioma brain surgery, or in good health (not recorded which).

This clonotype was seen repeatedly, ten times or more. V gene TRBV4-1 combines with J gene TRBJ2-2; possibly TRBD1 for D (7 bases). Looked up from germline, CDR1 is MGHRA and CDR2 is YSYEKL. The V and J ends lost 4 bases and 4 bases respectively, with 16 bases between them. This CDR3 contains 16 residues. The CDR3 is CASSRVLQGGTGELFF. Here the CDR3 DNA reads TGCGCCAGCAGCCGAGTCCTCCAGGGGGGCACCGGGGAGCTGTTTTTT.

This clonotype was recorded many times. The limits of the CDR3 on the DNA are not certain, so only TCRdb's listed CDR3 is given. The CDR3 sequence is CASSSSDNSGNTIYF. The V call is TRBV27, the J call TRBJ1-3; TRBD1 is taken as the D call from the table, unchecked against the DNA. The CDR3 spans 15 amino acids, including both terminal residues. The germline gives CDR1 MNHEY, CDR2 SMNVEV (reference sequence).

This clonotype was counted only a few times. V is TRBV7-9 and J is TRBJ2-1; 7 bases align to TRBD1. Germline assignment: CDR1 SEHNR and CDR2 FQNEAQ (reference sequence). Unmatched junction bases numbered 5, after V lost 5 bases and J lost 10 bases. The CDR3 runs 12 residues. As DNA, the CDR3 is TGTGCCAGCAGCCCAGGGACAGCCGAGCAGTTCTTC. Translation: CASSPGTAEQFF.

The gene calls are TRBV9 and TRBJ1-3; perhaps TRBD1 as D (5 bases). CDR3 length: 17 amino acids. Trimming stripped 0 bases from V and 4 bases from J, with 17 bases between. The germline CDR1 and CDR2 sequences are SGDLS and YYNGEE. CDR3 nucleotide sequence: TGTGCCAGCAGCGTAGATTCAGGGAGGTTGTCCGGAAACACCATATATTTT. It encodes CASSVDSGRLSGNTIYF.

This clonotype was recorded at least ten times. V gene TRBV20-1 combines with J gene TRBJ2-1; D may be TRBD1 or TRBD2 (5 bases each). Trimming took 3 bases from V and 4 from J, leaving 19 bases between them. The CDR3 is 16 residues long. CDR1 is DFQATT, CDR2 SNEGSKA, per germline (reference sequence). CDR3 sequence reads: CSASQWDPALYNEQFF. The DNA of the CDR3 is TGCAGTGCTAGTCAGTGGGACCCCGCCCTTTACAATGAGCAGTTCTTC.

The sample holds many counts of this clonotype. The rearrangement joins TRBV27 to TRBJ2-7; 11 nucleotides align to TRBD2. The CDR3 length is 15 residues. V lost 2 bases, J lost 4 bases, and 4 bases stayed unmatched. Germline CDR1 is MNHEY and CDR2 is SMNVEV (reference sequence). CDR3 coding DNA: TGTGCCAGCAGTTTAGCGACTAGCGGGGCTTACGAGCAGTACTTC. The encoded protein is CASSLATSGAYEQYF.

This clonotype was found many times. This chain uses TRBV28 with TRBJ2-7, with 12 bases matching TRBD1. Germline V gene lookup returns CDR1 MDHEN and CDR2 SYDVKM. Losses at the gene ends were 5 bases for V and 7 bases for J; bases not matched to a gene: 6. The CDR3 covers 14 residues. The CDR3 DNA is TGTGCCAGCAGTCTAGGGACAGGGGGCTGGGAGCAGTACTTC. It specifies CASSLGTGGWEQYF. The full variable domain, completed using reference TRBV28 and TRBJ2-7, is DVKVTQSSRYLVKRTGEKVFLECVQDMDHENMFWYRQDPGLGLRLIYFSYDVKMKEKGDIPEGYSVSREKKERFSLILESASTNQTSMYLCASSLGTGGWEQYFGPGTRLTVT.

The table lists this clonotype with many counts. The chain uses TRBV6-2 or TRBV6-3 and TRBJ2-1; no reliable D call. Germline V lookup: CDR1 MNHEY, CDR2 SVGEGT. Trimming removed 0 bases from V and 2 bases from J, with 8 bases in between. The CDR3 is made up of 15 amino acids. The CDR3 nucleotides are TGTGCCAGCAGTTACTCCAGCGACCCCTACAATGAGCAGTTCTTC. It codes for CASSYSSDPYNEQFF.

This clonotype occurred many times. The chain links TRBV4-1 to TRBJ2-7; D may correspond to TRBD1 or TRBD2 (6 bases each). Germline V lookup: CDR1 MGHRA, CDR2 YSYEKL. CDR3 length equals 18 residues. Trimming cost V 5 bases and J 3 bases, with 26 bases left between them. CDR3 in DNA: TGCGCCAGCAGCGAAAGATTAGACGCAGGAGGGGGGTACTACGAGCAGTACTTC. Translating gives CASSERLDAGGGYYEQYF.

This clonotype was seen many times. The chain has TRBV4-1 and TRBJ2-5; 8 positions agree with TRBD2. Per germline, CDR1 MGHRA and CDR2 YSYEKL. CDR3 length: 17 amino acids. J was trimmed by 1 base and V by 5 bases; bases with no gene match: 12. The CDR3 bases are TGCGCCAGCAGCGAGGGACGGGGGGGGAAAGTCCAAGAGACCCAGTACTTC. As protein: CASSEGRGGKVQETQYF.

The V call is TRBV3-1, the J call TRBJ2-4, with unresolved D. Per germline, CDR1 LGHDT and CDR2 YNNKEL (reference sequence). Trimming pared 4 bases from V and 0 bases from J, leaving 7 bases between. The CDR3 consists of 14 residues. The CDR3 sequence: CASSPGLAKNIQYF. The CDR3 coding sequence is TGTGCCAGCAGCCCTGGTCTAGCCAAAAACATTCAGTACTTC.

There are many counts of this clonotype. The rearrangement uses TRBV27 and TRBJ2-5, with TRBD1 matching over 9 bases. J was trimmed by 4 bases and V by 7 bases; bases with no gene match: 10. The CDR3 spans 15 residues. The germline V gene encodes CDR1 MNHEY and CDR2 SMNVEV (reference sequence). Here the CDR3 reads CASKKGTGRIETQYF. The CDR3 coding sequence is TGTGCCAGCAAAAAGGGGACAGGGAGGATAGAGACCCAGTACTTC.

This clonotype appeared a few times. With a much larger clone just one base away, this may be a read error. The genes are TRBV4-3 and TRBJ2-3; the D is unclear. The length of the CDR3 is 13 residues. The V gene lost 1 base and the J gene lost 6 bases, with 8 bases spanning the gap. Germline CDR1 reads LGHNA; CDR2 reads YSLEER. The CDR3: CASSQGPTDTQYF. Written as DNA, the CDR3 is TGCGCCAGCAGCCAAGGACCGACTGATACGCAGTATTTT.

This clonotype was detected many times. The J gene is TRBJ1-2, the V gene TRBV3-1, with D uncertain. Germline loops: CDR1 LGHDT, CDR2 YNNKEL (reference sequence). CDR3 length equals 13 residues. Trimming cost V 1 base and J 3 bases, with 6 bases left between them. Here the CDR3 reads CASSQGVDYGYTF. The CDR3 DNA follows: TGTGCCAGCAGCCAAGGTGTGGACTATGGCTACACCTTC.

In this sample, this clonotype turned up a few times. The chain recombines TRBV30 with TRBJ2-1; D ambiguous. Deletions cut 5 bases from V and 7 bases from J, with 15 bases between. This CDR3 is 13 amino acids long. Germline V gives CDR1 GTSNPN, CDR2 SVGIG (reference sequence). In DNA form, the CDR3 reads TGTGCCTGGTCCAGGTCCGGATTAAATGAGCAGTTCTTC. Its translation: CAWSRSGLNEQFF.

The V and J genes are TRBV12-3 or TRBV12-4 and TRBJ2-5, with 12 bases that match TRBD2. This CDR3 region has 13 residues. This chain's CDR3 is CSIGTSGQETQYF. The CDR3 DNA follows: TGTTCCATCGGGACTAGCGGGCAAGAGACCCAGTACTTC.

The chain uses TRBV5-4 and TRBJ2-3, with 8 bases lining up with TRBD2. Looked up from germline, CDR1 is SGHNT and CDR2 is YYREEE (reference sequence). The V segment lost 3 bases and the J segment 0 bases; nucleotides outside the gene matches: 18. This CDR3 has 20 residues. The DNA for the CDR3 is TGTGCCAGCAGCTCGCCCGCAGGAGGTTTCGCGGGAGGAAGCACAGATACGCAGTATTTT. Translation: CASSSPAGGFAGGSTDTQYF.

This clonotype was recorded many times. The CDR3 DNA follows: TGTGCCAGCAGCCCACGGACAGGAACCGAGCAGTACTTC. Amino acid sequence: CASSPRTGTEQYF. The gene calls are TRBV28 and TRBJ2-7; TRBD1 aligns across 7 bases. V dropped 6 bases and J dropped 6; count of bases not matched to a gene: 8. The CDR3 loop spans 13 amino acids. Germline V gives CDR1 MDHEN, CDR2 SYDVKM.

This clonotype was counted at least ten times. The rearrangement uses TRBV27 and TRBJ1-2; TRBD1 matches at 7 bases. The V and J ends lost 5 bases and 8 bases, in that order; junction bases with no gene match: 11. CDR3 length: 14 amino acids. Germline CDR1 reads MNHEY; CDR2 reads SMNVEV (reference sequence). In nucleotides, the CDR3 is TGTGCCAGCAGTCCCCGACCGACAGGGACCGGCTACACCTTC. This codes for CASSPRPTGTGYTF.

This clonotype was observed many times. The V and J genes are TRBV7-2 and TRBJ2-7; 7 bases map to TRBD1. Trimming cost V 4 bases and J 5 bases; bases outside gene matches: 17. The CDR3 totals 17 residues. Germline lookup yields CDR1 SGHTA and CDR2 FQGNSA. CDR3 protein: CASSSRFPGDRVHEQYF. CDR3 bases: TGTGCCAGCAGCTCTAGATTCCCCGGAGACAGGGTCCACGAGCAGTACTTC. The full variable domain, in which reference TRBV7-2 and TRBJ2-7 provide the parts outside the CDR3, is GAGVSQSPSNKVTEKGKDVELRCDPISGHTALYWYRQSLGQGLEFLIYFQGNSAPDKSGLPSDRFSAERTGGSVSTLTIQRTQQEDSAVYLCASSSRFPGDRVHEQYFGPGTRLTVT.